The 27 T cell receptor beta chains listed next were all sequenced from one sample in a study of control samples from healthy donors and cancer patients. The method was immunoSEQ multiplex PCR; TCRdb's version includes in-frame clones alone and lacks a portion of them. The table shows 100,000 to 150,000 clones, with approximately 91% occurring only once. The material sequenced was blood. These receptor sequences come from a woman aged 18-29 years in good health.

The gene calls are TRBV20-1 and TRBJ2-7, with D unresolved. V lost 1 base to trimming and J lost 9 bases, with 10 bases between them. Germline-derived CDR1 and CDR2 are DFQATT and SNEGSKA (reference sequence). This CDR3 spans 11 amino acids. DNA of the CDR3: TGCAGTGCTAGAGGACCTGTAGGGCAGTACTTC. It is translated as CSARGPVGQYF.

Written as DNA, the CDR3 is TGTGCCAGCAGCGTAGGAGGAAGTATGAACACTGAAGCTTTCTTT. This gives the protein CASSVGGSMNTEAFF. This sequence joins TRBV9 and TRBJ1-1; D remains ambiguous. Trimming stripped 0 bases from V and 0 bases from J, with 9 bases between. The CDR3 spans 15 residues. Germline V gives CDR1 SGDLS, CDR2 YYNGEE.

The genes are TRBV4-3 and TRBJ2-7, with D hard to call. V lost 4 bases and J lost 1, with 14 bases in between. From germline, CDR1 is LGHNA and CDR2 YSLEER. The CDR3 loop spans 15 amino acids. The CDR3 DNA follows: TGCGCCAGCAGCCCAGGTGGGTGGGATTCCTACGAGCAGTACTTC. Protein product: CASSPGGWDSYEQYF.

For the CDR3, the DNA is TGCGCCAGCAGCTGGAACACAGGGCCGGGTGAAAAACTGTTTTTT. Translation: CASSWNTGPGEKLFF. The chain recombines TRBV5-1 with TRBJ1-4, with D maybe TRBD1 (6 bases). Germline V gives CDR1 SGHRS, CDR2 YFSETQ. V lost 3 bases and J 7 bases, leaving 16 bases between the germline ends. This CDR3 comprises 15 residues.

The J gene is TRBJ2-7, the V gene TRBV6-6; tentatively, D is TRBD1 or TRBD2 (5 bases each). This CDR3 contains 16 residues. Between the trimmed V and J ends, which lost 0 bases and 0 bases, there was a span of 12 bases. Per germline, CDR1 MNHNY and CDR2 SVGAGI (reference sequence). The chain's CDR3 is CASSYSGRDLSYEQYF. CDR3 DNA: TGTGCCAGCAGTTACTCGGGCAGGGACCTCTCCTACGAGCAGTACTTC.

The chain recombines TRBV7-3 with TRBJ2-5, with 8 positions matching TRBD1. This CDR3 contains 13 residues. V shed 8 bases, J shed 7 bases, and the junction held 9 bases outside the gene matches. The V gene's germline CDR1 is SGHTA and CDR2 FQGTGA. As DNA, the CDR3 is TGTGCCAGCGGAACAGGGGGTCGGGGGACCCAGTACTTC. Translating gives CASGTGGRGTQYF.

CDR3 loop: CAISETTYEQYF. The DNA of the CDR3 is TGTGCCATCAGTGAGACCACCTACGAGCAGTACTTC. The chain links TRBV10-3 to TRBJ2-7; D not resolved. CDR3 length: 12 amino acids. Germline CDR1 is ENHRY and CDR2 is SYGVKD. V shed 2 bases and J shed 2 bases, with 4 bases lying between them.

The gene calls are TRBV7-2 and TRBJ2-5; 10 positions match TRBD2. With V trimmed by 1 base and J by 7 bases, 12 bases remained unmatched. The CDR3 sequence is 17 residues long. Germline loops: CDR1 SGHTA, CDR2 FQGNSA. The CDR3 nucleotides read TGTGCCAGCAGCTTAGTCGCTCCTAGCGGGGGACCTGCGACCCAGTACTTC. It codes for CASSLVAPSGGPATQYF.

The chain combines TRBV7-2 with TRBJ2-7; TRBD2 matches 11 bases. After removal of 1 base from V and 0 bases from J, the junction contained 5 bases not matched to a gene. The CDR3 runs to 17 residues. Germline CDR1 is SGHTA and CDR2 is FQGNSA. DNA for the CDR3: TGTGCCAGCAGCTTAGTTTCTAGCGGGGGGACCTCCTACGAGCAGTACTTC. It specifies CASSLVSSGGTSYEQYF.

The chain combines TRBV5-4 with TRBJ2-3, with 13 bases matching TRBD2. The J segment lost 6 bases and the V segment lost 3 bases, leaving 7 bases of the junction unmatched. Germline CDR1 reads SGHNT; CDR2 reads YYREEE (reference sequence). The CDR3 length is 16 residues. CDR3 nucleotides: TGTGCCAGCAGCTCCCGACTAGCGGGAGGCGGTGATACGCAGTATTTT. Amino acids: CASSSRLAGGGDTQYF.

The chain couples TRBV7-9 to TRBJ2-2; no reliable D call. The CDR3 sequence is 14 residues long. Per germline, CDR1 SEHNR and CDR2 FQNEAQ (reference sequence). V gave up 5 bases and J gave up 0 bases, with 7 bases separating them. The CDR3 region has the DNA TGTGCCAGCAGCCTCCAACCGAACACCGGGGAGCTGTTTTTT. Residues: CASSLQPNTGELFF.

This rearrangement joins TRBV6-5 to TRBJ1-2, with a possible D match to TRBD1 (5 bases). V was shortened by 1 base and J by 4 bases, with 16 bases between the two germline ends. Germline CDR1 is MNHEY and CDR2 is SVGAGI. This CDR3 has 16 residues. The CDR3 loop is CASSYFSQAQGYGYTF. The CDR3 DNA reads as TGTGCCAGCAGTTACTTTTCTCAGGCGCAGGGCTATGGCTACACCTTC.

This chain uses TRBV28 with TRBJ1-1, with D possibly being TRBD1 (6 bases). The germline V gene encodes CDR1 MDHEN and CDR2 SYDVKM. CDR3 size: 14 residues. Trimming pared 5 bases from V and 3 bases from J, leaving 13 bases between. In DNA form, the CDR3 reads TGTGCCAGCAGTCTACAGACAGGCTACACTGAAGCTTTCTTT. It translates to CASSLQTGYTEAFF.

The chain links TRBV14 to TRBJ1-4; 10 positions agree with TRBD1. CDR3 length: 16 residues. Germline CDR1 SGHDN, CDR2 FVKESK. The trim removed 2 bases at V and 8 bases at J, leaving 8 bases unmatched. As DNA, the CDR3 is TGTGCCAGCAGCCAACCGTGGACAGGGGGAAGCGAAAAACTGTTTTTT. This translates into CASSQPWTGGSEKLFF.

The chain carries TRBV25-1 and TRBJ2-7; 7 bases are shared with TRBD2. Trimming at V came to 1 base and at J to 5 bases, leaving 11 bases not matched to a gene. CDR1 is MGHDK and CDR2 is SYGVNS in the germline V gene. The CDR3 is made up of 16 amino acids. CDR3 DNA: TGTGCCAGCAGTGAATCGCGGGCTAGCGGTTCCAACGAGCAGTACTTC. Amino acid sequence: CASSESRASGSNEQYF.

The rearrangement links TRBV18 to TRBJ1-2; possible D gene TRBD1, 5 bases. V was shortened by 3 bases and J by 9 bases, with 23 bases between the two germline ends. CDR3 length: 16 residues. Germline lookup yields CDR1 KGHSH and CDR2 LQKENI. The CDR3 here is CASSPTLVRDGGSYTF. The CDR3 nucleotides read TGTGCCAGCTCACCTACGCTTGTCCGGGACGGGGGTAGCTACACCTTC.

The V gene is TRBV25-1, the J gene TRBJ2-7; no reliable D call. The germline gives CDR1 MGHDK, CDR2 SYGVNS. Trimming removed 3 bases at V and 4 bases at J, with 7 bases between. This CDR3 has 12 residues. As DNA, the CDR3 is TGTGCCAGCAGTGAGGCAGAGTACGAGCAGTACTTC. It translates to CASSEAEYEQYF.

This sequence joins TRBV6-5 and TRBJ2-5, with D possibly being TRBD2 (7 bases). V lost 8 bases to trimming and J lost 4 bases, with 17 bases between them. Germline CDR1 reads MNHEY; CDR2 reads SVGAGI. This CDR3 is 14 amino acids long. CDR3 protein: CASDSGGAGETQYF. CDR3 nucleotides: TGTGCCAGCGATTCGGGGGGCGCGGGAGAGACCCAGTACTTC.

The genes are TRBV28 and TRBJ1-2; 9 nucleotides agree with TRBD1. Germline CDR1 reads MDHEN; CDR2 reads SYDVKM. The junction had 9 bases not matched to a gene; V was cut back by 3 bases and J by 7 bases. The CDR3 length is 15 residues. In DNA, the CDR3 is TGTGCCAGCAGTTTCGTCGACAGGGGGTTGGGTGGCTACACCTTC. Translating gives CASSFVDRGLGGYTF.

The chain is built from TRBV9 and TRBJ2-7; 8 bases agree with TRBD2. CDR1 and CDR2 from the germline V gene are SGDLS and YYNGEE. With 0 bases clipped from V and 2 bases from J, the junction kept 7 bases outside the gene matches. The CDR3 is made up of 16 amino acids. The CDR3 protein is CASSVGPGLGAYEQYF. DNA of the CDR3: TGTGCCAGCAGCGTAGGCCCGGGACTAGGGGCCTACGAGCAGTACTTC.

The rearrangement joins TRBV6-5 to TRBJ2-2; TRBD1 agrees at 7 bases. The CDR3 consists of 15 residues. The V gene end was trimmed by 9 bases and the J gene end by 1 base; junction bases not matched to a gene: 8. The germline CDR1 and CDR2 sequences are MNHEY and SVGAGI. CDR3 amino acids: CASAPDRVNTGELFF. The CDR3 DNA follows: TGTGCCAGTGCGCCTGACAGGGTGAACACCGGGGAGCTGTTTTTT.

V is TRBV6-5 and J is TRBJ2-3; 11 bases line up with TRBD1. With V trimmed by 2 bases and J by 5 bases, 6 bases remained unmatched. The CDR3 has 16 residues. Germline values: CDR1 MNHEY, CDR2 SVGAGI. CDR3 loop: CASSYLDRGQGDTQYF. The CDR3 DNA follows: TGTGCCAGCAGTTACCTGGACAGGGGGCAGGGAGATACGCAGTATTTT.

The chain uses TRBV15 and TRBJ2-7; 9 nucleotides line up with TRBD1. The ends lost 0 bases at V and 6 bases at J; junction bases unmatched: 6. CDR1 is LNHNV, CDR2 YYDKDF, per germline (reference sequence). The CDR3 is 15 amino acids. CDR3 sequence: CATSRDSGTGSEQYF. CDR3 bases: TGTGCCACCAGCAGAGACTCCGGGACAGGGAGCGAGCAGTACTTC.

This chain joins TRBV29-1 and TRBJ2-3; the D gene is possibly TRBD1 (7 bases). Between the trimmed V and J ends, which lost 7 bases and 3 bases, there was a span of 14 bases. The CDR3 length is 13 residues. Germline assignment: CDR1 SQVTM and CDR2 ANQGSEA. The CDR3 reads CSGRQGGTDTQYF. For the CDR3, the DNA is TGCAGCGGGAGACAGGGAGGTACAGATACGCAGTATTTT.

The chain joins TRBV6-1 to TRBJ1-1; no firm D call. The CDR3 has 11 residues. Germline assignment: CDR1 MNHNS and CDR2 SASEGT. V lost 1 base and J 12 bases, leaving 9 bases between the germline ends. CDR3 in DNA: TGTGCCAGCAGTGAAGGGGATGATCCTTTCTTT. Its translation: CASSEGDDPFF.

The chain links TRBV10-3 to TRBJ1-6; D ambiguous. The CDR3 runs to 14 residues. V was cut by 3 bases and J by 7 bases, with 10 bases left in between. Per the germline V gene, CDR1 is ENHRY and CDR2 is SYGVKD. The CDR3 nucleotides read TGTGCCATCAGTGAAGTGGGGAAGAATTCACCCCTCCACTTT. Amino acid sequence: CAISEVGKNSPLHF.

The chain links TRBV29-1 to TRBJ1-2; TRBD1 matches 9 bases. V gave up 5 bases and J gave up 4 bases; unmatched junction bases: 5. The CDR3 is 13 residues long. The germline gives CDR1 SQVTM, CDR2 ANQGSEA. This CDR3 is CSVRDRVAYGYTF. Written as DNA, the CDR3 is TGCAGCGTTCGGGACAGGGTAGCCTATGGCTACACCTTC.